A selection of T cell receptor beta chains follows, all from one sample in a study of blood T cell repertoires in COVID-19. Libraries were prepared by immunoSEQ multiplex PCR; TCRdb keeps only in-frame clonotypes and omits some of them. Of roughly 70,000 clones listed, 89% are singletons. What was sequenced was peripheral blood. Receptor source: a woman aged 45-60 years with active COVID-19. Each CDR3 is given with its conserved first and last residue. The D gene is left open where the match is weak. Only part of the rows carry a size: once, few, many, or a class if the clone is expanded.

v_gene: TRBV12-3/TRBV12-4; j_gene: TRBJ2-7; abundance: .; d_gene: .; CDR3nt: TGTGCCAGCATCCCTGAGGGAGCCCACGAGCAGTACTTC; CDR3aa: CASIPEGAHEQYF
v_gene: TRBV5-4; j_gene: TRBJ2-3; abundance: .; d_gene: TRBD1; CDR3nt: TGTGCCAGCAGCAACTTACAGGGGTTTACAGATACGCAGTATTTT; CDR3aa: CASSNLQGFTDTQYF
v_gene: TRBV19; j_gene: TRBJ2-2; abundance: .; d_gene: TRBD1; CDR3nt: TGTGCCAGTAGAGGGACAGTCAACACCGGGGAGCTGTTTTTT; CDR3aa: CASRGTVNTGELFF
v_gene: TRBV4-1; j_gene: TRBJ1-1; abundance: .; d_gene: TRBD1; CDR3nt: TGCGCCAGCAGCTTTTACAGGGGGCAGGACACTGAAGCTTTCTTT; CDR3aa: CASSFYRGQDTEAFF
v_gene: TRBV30; j_gene: TRBJ2-7; abundance: few; d_gene: TRBD2; CDR3nt: TGTGCCTGGAGTCCCGGGACTAGCGGGAGCGGGGAGTACTTC; CDR3aa: CAWSPGTSGSGEYF
v_gene: TRBV9; j_gene: TRBJ2-1; abundance: .; d_gene: TRBD2; CDR3nt: TGTGCCAGCAGCGTAAGGCTAGCGGGAGCCAATGAGCAGTTCTTC; CDR3aa: CASSVRLAGANEQFF
v_gene: TRBV7-6; j_gene: TRBJ2-5; abundance: .; d_gene: .; CDR3nt: TGTGCCAGCAGCCCCCCTCTGGAGACCCAGTACTTC; CDR3aa: CASSPPLETQYF
v_gene: TRBV9; j_gene: TRBJ2-3; abundance: .; d_gene: TRBD2; CDR3nt: TGTGCCAGCAGCGCCAAGCTTATAGCGGGAGAATACGGGGTCACAGATACGCAGTATTTT; CDR3aa: CASSAKLIAGEYGVTDTQYF
v_gene: TRBV19; j_gene: TRBJ1-1; abundance: .; d_gene: .; CDR3nt: TGTGCCAGTAGTCCCCCGGTGAACACTGAAGCTTTCTTT; CDR3aa: CASSPPVNTEAFF
v_gene: TRBV24-1; j_gene: TRBJ2-3; abundance: .; d_gene: TRBD1; CDR3nt: TGTGCCATCAGGGACAGGGGCACAGATACGCAGTATTTT; CDR3aa: CAIRDRGTDTQYF
v_gene: TRBV7-3; j_gene: TRBJ1-5; abundance: .; d_gene: TRBD1; CDR3nt: TGTGCCAGCAGCTTAATTTGGGACAGGGGGCGAGTTGGTAGCAATCAGCCCCAGCATTTT; CDR3aa: CASSLIWDRGRVGSNQPQHF
v_gene: TRBV10-3; j_gene: TRBJ1-5; abundance: .; d_gene: TRBD1; CDR3nt: TGTGCCATCAGTGAACAGGGGGGACATCAGCCCCAGCATTTT; CDR3aa: CAISEQGGHQPQHF
v_gene: TRBV19; j_gene: TRBJ2-1; abundance: .; d_gene: .; CDR3nt: TGTGCCAGTAGTATCACGACAGGGAGGGAGCAGTTCTTC; CDR3aa: CASSITTGREQFF
v_gene: TRBV10-3; j_gene: TRBJ1-1; abundance: .; d_gene: TRBD1; CDR3nt: TGTGCCGCATCTAGGGACAGGGGGAACACTGAAGCTTTCTTT; CDR3aa: CAASRDRGNTEAFF
v_gene: TRBV6-5; j_gene: TRBJ2-5; abundance: .; d_gene: TRBD2; CDR3nt: TGTGCCAGCAGTTACTCGAGGCTAGCGGGGGAGACCCAGTACTTC; CDR3aa: CASSYSRLAGETQYF
v_gene: TRBV4-1; j_gene: TRBJ2-7; abundance: .; d_gene: .; CDR3nt: TGCGCCAGCAGCCAAGTCCCTCTCTACGAGCAGTACTTC; CDR3aa: CASSQVPLYEQYF
v_gene: TRBV28; j_gene: TRBJ2-2; abundance: .; d_gene: TRBD2; CDR3nt: TGTGCCAGCAGTTCAGGACTAGCGGGAGTCGGGGAGCTGTTTTTT; CDR3aa: CASSSGLAGVGELFF
v_gene: TRBV5-1; j_gene: TRBJ1-2; abundance: once; d_gene: .; CDR3nt: TGCGCCAGCAGCACCGGGACATCAAATTTTTATGGCTACACCTTC; CDR3aa: CASSTGTSNFYGYTF
v_gene: TRBV4-2; j_gene: TRBJ2-3; abundance: .; d_gene: TRBD2; CDR3nt: TGTGCCAGCAGCCTAGGCGGACTAGCCGCAGATACGCAGTATTTT; CDR3aa: CASSLGGLAADTQYF
v_gene: TRBV24-1; j_gene: TRBJ2-7; abundance: .; d_gene: .; CDR3nt: TGTGCCACCAGTGATGGGGGCGGGTACGAGCAGTACTTC; CDR3aa: CATSDGGGYEQYF
v_gene: TRBV11-2; j_gene: TRBJ2-7; abundance: .; d_gene: TRBD2; CDR3nt: TGTGCCAGCAGCTTGAGCGCTAGCGGGAGTATCCACGAGCAGTACTTC; CDR3aa: CASSLSASGSIHEQYF
v_gene: TRBV5-1; j_gene: TRBJ1-3; abundance: .; d_gene: .; CDR3nt: TGCGCCAGCAGCTTGGCGGGAAACACCATATATTTT; CDR3aa: CASSLAGNTIYF
v_gene: TRBV7-9; j_gene: TRBJ1-5; abundance: .; d_gene: TRBD1; CDR3nt: TGTGCCAGCAGCGGGACAGGGGGTCAGCCCCAGCATTTT; CDR3aa: CASSGTGGQPQHF
v_gene: TRBV9; j_gene: TRBJ2-7; abundance: .; d_gene: TRBD1; CDR3nt: TGTGCCAGCAGCACAACGGCCACAGGGGGCTCCTACGAGCAGTACTTC; CDR3aa: CASSTTATGGSYEQYF
v_gene: TRBV21-1; j_gene: TRBJ2-7; abundance: once; d_gene: .; CDR3nt: TGTGCCAGCAGTCCCTCAGGGGCAGGTCGCTCCTACGAGCAGTACTTC; CDR3aa: CASSPSGAGRSYEQYF
v_gene: TRBV7-2; j_gene: TRBJ2-5; abundance: .; d_gene: .; CDR3nt: TGTGCCAGCAGCTTGGGGCAGGTCCAAGAGACCCAGTACTTC; CDR3aa: CASSLGQVQETQYF
v_gene: TRBV10-1; j_gene: TRBJ2-1; abundance: .; d_gene: .; CDR3nt: TGCGCCAGCAGGGGGGCTAGCGGTTACAATGAGCAGTTCTTC; CDR3aa: CASRGASGYNEQFF
v_gene: TRBV7-9; j_gene: TRBJ1-2; abundance: .; d_gene: .; CDR3nt: TGTGCCAGCAGCCCAGGACAGAAGTCCTATGGCTACACCTTC; CDR3aa: CASSPGQKSYGYTF
v_gene: TRBV9; j_gene: TRBJ2-5; abundance: .; d_gene: .; CDR3nt: TGTGCCAGCAGCGTAAAGGACAAAAGGGAGACCCAGTACTTC; CDR3aa: CASSVKDKRETQYF
v_gene: TRBV19; j_gene: TRBJ1-5; abundance: .; d_gene: .; CDR3nt: TGTGCCAGTGGCAGACAGGACCAGCCCCAGCATTTT; CDR3aa: CASGRQDQPQHF
v_gene: TRBV4-1; j_gene: TRBJ1-1; abundance: .; d_gene: .; CDR3nt: TGCGCCAGCAGCCAATCCCTAAGCCAGGGGCGAGCTGAAGCTTTCTTT; CDR3aa: CASSQSLSQGRAEAFF
v_gene: TRBV20-1; j_gene: TRBJ2-7; abundance: .; d_gene: .; CDR3nt: TGCAGTGCCCGGTATGACGAGCAGTACTTC; CDR3aa: CSARYDEQYF